This T cell receptor (beta chain) was identified in a study of PD-1 blockade in classical Hodgkin lymphoma. Some clones are missing from TCRdb's copy, which holds only in-frame ones; the method was immunoSEQ multiplex PCR. Of 55,000 to 65,000 clones in the sample, approximately 92% were seen once. Autologous stem cell transplantation was followed by relapse in every patient, and brentuximab vedotin exposure varied. Points from the study as a whole: A significant rise in TCR diversity by C4D1 was seen for CD4+ but not CD8+ cells. Baseline diversity in complete responders resembled that of newly diagnosed patients. Sources of repertoire differences remain undefined, possibly disease activity or prior therapy. Diminished baseline TCR diversity has been reported in newly diagnosed patients relative to healthy donors.

Turning to this clone: Its antigen is not identified. One end of the junction is discordant with germline, which a read error may explain.

The CDR3 contains 16 residues. Germline values: CDR1 SGDLS, CDR2 YYNGEE. The chain joins TRBV9 to TRBJ2-2, with 9 bases fitting TRBD1. This TCR came from a human donor with classical Hodgkin lymphoma. Source: peripheral blood mononuclear cells (PBMCs), taken at baseline. The CDR3 region has the DNA TGTGCCAGCAACGTAGTTGGACAGGGGTTTCCCGGGGAGCTGTTTTTT. Translating gives CASNVVGQGFPGELFF.